This T cell receptor beta chain stems from a study of cytomegalovirus exposure and HLA in healthy donors. PCR employed 60 Vbeta and 13 Jbeta primers. Profiling relied on immunoSEQ multiplex PCR, and the TCRdb table lists in-frame clones only, not all of them. The sample has 150,000 to 200,000 clones; around 74% are singletons. Germline CDR1 is MNHNS and CDR2 is SASEGT. V gave up 8 bases and J gave up 6 bases; unmatched junction bases: 15. The CDR3 covers 15 residues. The chain recombines TRBV6-1 with TRBJ2-5; 7 bases map to TRBD2. This receptor was identified in a woman in her twenties or thirties in good health and CMV-seronegative. Specimen: PBMCs. Here the CDR3 reads CASLTTSRPIKTQYF. The CDR3 DNA reads as TGTGCCAGCTTAACGACTAGCAGGCCGATCAAGACCCAGTACTTC.